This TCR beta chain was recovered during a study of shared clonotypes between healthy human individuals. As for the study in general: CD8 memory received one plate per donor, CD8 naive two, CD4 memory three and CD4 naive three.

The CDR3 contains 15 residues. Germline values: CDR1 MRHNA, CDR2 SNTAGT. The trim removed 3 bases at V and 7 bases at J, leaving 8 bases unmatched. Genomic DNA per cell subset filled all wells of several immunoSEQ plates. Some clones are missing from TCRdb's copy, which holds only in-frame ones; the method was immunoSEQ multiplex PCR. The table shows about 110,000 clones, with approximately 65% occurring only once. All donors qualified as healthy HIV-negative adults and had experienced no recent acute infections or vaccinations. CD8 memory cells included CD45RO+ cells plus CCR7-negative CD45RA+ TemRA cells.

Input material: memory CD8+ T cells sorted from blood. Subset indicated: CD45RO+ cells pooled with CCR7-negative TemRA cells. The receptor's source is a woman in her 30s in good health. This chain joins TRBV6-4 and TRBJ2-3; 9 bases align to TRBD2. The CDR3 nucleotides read TGTGCCAGCAGTGAACTAGCGGGCGGTACTAATACGCAGTATTTT. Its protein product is CASSELAGGTNTQYF.